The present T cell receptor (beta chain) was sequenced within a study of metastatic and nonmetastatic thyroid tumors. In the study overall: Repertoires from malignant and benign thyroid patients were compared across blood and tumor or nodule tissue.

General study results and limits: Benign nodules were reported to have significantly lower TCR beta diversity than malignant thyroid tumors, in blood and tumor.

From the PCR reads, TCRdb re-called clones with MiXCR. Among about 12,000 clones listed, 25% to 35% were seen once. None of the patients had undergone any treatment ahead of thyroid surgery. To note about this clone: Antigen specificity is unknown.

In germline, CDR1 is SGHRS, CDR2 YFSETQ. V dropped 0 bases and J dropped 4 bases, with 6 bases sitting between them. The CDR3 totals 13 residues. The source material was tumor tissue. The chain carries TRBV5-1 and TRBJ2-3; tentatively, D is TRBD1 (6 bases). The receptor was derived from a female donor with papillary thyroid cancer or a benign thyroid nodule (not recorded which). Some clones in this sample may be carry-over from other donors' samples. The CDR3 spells CASSLAGADTQYF. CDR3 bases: TGCGCCAGCAGCTTGGCAGGGGCAGATACGCAGTATTTT.